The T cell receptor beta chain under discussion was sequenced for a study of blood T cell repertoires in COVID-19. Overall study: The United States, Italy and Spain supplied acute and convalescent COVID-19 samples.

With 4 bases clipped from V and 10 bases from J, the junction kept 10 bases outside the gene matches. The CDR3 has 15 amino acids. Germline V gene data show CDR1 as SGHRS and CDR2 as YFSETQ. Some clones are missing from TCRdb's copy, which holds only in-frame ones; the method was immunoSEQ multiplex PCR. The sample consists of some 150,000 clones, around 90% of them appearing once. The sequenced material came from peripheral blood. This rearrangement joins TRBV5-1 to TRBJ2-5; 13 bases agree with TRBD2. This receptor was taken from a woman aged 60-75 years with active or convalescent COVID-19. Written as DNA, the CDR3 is TGCGCCAGCAGCCCCGGGACTAGCGGGGCCTTAGGCCAGTACTTC. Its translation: CASSPGTSGALGQYF.